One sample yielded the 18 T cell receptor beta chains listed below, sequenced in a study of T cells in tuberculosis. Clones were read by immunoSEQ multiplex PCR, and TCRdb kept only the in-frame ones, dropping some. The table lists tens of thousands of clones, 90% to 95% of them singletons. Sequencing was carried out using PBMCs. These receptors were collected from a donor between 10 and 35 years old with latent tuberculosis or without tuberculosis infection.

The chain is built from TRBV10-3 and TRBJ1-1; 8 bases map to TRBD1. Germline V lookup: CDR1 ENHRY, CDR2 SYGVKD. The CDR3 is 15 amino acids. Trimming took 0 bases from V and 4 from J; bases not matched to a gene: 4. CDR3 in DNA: TGTGCCATCAGTGAGTCGCTTACAGGGGGCACTGAAGCTTTCTTT. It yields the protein CAISESLTGGTEAFF.

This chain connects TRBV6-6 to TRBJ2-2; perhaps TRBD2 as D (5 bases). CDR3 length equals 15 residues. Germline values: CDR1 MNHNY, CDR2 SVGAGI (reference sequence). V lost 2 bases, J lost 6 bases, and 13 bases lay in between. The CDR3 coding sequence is TGTGCCAGCAGTTACGAGGGTAGTTTAGCCGGGGAGCTGTTTTTT. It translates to CASSYEGSLAGELFF.

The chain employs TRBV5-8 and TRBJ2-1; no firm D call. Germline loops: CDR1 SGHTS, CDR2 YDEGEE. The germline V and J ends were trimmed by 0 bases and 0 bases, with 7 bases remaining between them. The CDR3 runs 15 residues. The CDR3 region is CASSLGQSSYNEQFF. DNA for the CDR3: TGTGCCAGCAGCTTGGGACAAAGCTCCTACAATGAGCAGTTCTTC.

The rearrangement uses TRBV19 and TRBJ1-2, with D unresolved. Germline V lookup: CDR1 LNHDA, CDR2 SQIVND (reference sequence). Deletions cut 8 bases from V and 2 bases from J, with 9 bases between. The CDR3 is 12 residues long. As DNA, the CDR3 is TGTGCCAGTTCCAGGAACAACTATGGCTACACCTTC. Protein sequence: CASSRNNYGYTF.

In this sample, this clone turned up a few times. The CDR3 sequence: CASSERTGVNSPLHF. The CDR3 DNA sequence: TGCGCCAGCAGTGAGCGTACAGGGGTAAATTCACCCCTCCACTTT. The rearrangement joins TRBV10-1 to TRBJ1-6, with 7 bases lining up with TRBD1. V lost 2 bases, J lost 7 bases, and 5 bases stayed unmatched. From germline, CDR1 is WNHNN and CDR2 SYGVQD (reference sequence). The CDR3 consists of 15 residues.

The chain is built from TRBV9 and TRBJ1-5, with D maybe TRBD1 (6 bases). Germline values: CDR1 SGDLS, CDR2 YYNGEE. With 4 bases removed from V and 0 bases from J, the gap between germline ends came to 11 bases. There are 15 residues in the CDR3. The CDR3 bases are TGTGCCAGCAGCCCAGGACAGCTTAGCAATCAGCCCCAGCATTTT. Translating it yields CASSPGQLSNQPQHF.

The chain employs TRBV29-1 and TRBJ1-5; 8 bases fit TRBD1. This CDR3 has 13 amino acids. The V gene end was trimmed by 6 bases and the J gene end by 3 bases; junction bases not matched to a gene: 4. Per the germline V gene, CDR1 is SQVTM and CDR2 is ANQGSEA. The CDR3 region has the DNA TGCAGCGTCACGGACAGGGACAATCAGCCCCAGCATTTT. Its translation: CSVTDRDNQPQHF.

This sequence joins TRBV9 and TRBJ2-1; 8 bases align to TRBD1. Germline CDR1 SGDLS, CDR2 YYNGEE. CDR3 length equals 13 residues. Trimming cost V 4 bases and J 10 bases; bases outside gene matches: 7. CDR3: CASSPGQGSEQFF. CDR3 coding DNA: TGTGCCAGCAGCCCTGGACAGGGAAGCGAGCAGTTCTTC.

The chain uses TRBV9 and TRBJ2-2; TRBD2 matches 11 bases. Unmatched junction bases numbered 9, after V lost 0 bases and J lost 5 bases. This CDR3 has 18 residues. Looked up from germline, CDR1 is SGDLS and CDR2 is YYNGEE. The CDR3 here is CASSVVGFLAGGTGELFF. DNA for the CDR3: TGTGCCAGCAGCGTAGTGGGATTTCTAGCGGGAGGAACCGGGGAGCTGTTTTTT.

CDR3 amino acids: CASSPPGRTDTQYF. CDR3 DNA sequence: TGTGCCAGCTCACCACCGGGCAGGACAGATACGCAGTATTTT. This chain connects TRBV18 to TRBJ2-3; D remains unclear. The V end lost 0 bases, the J end lost 3 bases, and 7 bases lay between the germline ends. This CDR3 has 14 amino acids. CDR1 is KGHSH and CDR2 is LQKENI in the germline V gene.

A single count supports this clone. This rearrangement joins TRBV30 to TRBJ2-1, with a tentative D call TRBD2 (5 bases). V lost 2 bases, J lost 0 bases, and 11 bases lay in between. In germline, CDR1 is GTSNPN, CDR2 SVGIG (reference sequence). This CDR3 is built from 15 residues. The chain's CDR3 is CAWSRGLSSYNEQFF. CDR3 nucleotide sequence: TGTGCCTGGAGTAGAGGGTTGAGCTCCTACAATGAGCAGTTCTTC.

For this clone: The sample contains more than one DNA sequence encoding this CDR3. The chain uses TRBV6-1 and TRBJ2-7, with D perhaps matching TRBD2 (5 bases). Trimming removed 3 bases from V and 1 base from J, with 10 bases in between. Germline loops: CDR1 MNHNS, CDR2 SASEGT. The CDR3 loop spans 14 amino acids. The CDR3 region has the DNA TGTGCCAGCAGTGAGGGTGGGAGTTCCTACGAGCAGTACTTC. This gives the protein CASSEGGSSYEQYF.

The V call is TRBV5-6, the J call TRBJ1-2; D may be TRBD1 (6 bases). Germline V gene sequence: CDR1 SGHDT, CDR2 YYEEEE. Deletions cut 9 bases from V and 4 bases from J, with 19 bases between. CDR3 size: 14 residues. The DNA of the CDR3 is TGTGCCACCCGAGAAGCAGGGGATACCTATGGCTACACCTTC. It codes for CATREAGDTYGYTF.

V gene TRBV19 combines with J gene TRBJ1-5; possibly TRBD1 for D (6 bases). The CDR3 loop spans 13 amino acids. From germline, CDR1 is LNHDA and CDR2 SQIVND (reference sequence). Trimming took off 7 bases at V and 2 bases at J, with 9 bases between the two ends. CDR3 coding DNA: TGTGCCAGTAACAGGGTGGGCAATCAGCCCCAGCATTTT. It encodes CASNRVGNQPQHF.

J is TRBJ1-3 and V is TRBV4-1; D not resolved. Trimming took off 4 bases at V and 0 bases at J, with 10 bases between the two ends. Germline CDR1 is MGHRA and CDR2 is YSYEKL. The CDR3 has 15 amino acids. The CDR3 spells CASSPQAISGNTIYF. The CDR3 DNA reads TGCGCCAGCAGCCCGCAAGCGATCTCTGGAAACACCATATATTTT.

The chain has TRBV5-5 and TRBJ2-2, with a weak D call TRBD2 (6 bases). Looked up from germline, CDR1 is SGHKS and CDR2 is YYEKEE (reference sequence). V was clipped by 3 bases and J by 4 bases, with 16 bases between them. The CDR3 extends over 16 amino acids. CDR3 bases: TGTGCCAGCAGCTCCTTGACTAGACACTCCACCGGGGAGCTGTTTTTT. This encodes CASSSLTRHSTGELFF.

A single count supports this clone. The CDR3 bases are TGTGCCAGTAGTATTTGGGGGGGAGGGCACACGAACCGAATCAACTACAATGAGCAGTTCTTC. Translated, it gives CASSIWGGGHTNRINYNEQFF. The chain links TRBV19 to TRBJ2-1, with 7 bases aligning to TRBD2. From germline, CDR1 is LNHDA and CDR2 SQIVND (reference sequence). Losses at the gene ends were 3 bases for V and 3 bases for J; bases not matched to a gene: 23. The CDR3 loop spans 21 amino acids.

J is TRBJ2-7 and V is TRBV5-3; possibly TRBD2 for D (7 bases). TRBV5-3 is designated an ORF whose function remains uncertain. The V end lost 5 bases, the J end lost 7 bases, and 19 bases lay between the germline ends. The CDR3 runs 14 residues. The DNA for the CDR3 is TGTGCCAGAAGTTTCGGGGGGACATGTGGTGAGCAGTACTTC. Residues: CARSFGGTCGEQYF.